This T cell receptor (beta chain) was recorded in a study of siplizumab effects on memory and regulatory T cells. Only in-frame clones appear in the TCRdb table, and some are missing; sequencing was by immunoSEQ multiplex PCR. The sample yields approximately 82,000 clones, about 91% seen once. The CDR3 spans 11 residues. Looked up from germline, CDR1 is SQVTM and CDR2 is ANQGSEA. Trimming took 6 bases from V and 6 from J; bases not matched to a gene: 3. This TCR was sampled from a human donor in good health. V gene TRBV29-1 combines with J gene TRBJ1-1; the match to TRBD1 covers 8 bases. The sample was Tregs sorted from blood. CDR3 sequence: CSVEQGAEAFF. DNA of the CDR3: TGCAGCGTGGAACAGGGGGCTGAAGCTTTCTTT.